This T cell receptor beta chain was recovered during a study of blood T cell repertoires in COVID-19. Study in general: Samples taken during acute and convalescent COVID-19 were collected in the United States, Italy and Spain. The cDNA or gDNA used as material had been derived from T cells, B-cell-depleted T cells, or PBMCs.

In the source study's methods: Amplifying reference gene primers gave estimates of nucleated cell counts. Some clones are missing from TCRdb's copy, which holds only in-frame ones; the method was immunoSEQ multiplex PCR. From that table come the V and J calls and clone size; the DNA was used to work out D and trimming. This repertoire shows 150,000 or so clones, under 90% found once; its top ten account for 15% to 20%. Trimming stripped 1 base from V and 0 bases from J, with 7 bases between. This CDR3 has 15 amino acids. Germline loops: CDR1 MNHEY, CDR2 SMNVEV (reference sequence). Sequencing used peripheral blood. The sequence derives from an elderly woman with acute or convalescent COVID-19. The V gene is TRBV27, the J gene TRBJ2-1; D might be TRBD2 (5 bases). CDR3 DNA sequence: TGTGCCAGCAGTTTATTTGCGGGCTCCTACAATGAGCAGTTCTTC. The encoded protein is CASSLFAGSYNEQFF.